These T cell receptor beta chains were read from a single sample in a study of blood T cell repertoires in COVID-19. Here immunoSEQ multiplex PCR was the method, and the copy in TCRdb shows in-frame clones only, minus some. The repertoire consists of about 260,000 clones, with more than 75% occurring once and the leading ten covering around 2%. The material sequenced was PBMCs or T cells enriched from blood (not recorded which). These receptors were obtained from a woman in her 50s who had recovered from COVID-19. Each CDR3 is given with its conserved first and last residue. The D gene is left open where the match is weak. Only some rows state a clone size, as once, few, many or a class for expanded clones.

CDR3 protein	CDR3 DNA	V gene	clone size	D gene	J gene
CASSQGARANYGYTF	TGCGCCAGCAGCCAAGGAGCCAGAGCGAACTATGGCTACACCTTC	TRBV4-3	few	-	TRBJ1-2
CASSHRQALGYNSPLHF	TGTGCCAGCAGCCACCGACAGGCTCTGGGGTATAATTCACCCCTCCACTTT	TRBV5-5	few	-	TRBJ1-6
CASSFPGIRTGELFF	TGTGCCAGCAGCTTTCCCGGGATCAGGACCGGGGAGCTGTTTTTT	TRBV7-2	-	-	TRBJ2-2
CASSSRTSGRSTEQYF	TGTGCCAGCAGCTCCCGGACTAGCGGGAGATCCACCGAGCAGTACTTC	TRBV3-1/TRBV3-2	-	TRBD2	TRBJ2-7
CASNGGGPGEQFF	TGTGCCAGCAATGGGGGAGGGCCCGGTGAGCAGTTCTTC	TRBV28	-	TRBD2	TRBJ2-1
CASSPITRAGDNTEAFF	TGTGCCAGCAGCCCAATCACTAGAGCGGGGGATAACACTGAAGCTTTCTTT	TRBV11-2	-	-	TRBJ1-1
CASSQGGAGNSPLHF	TGCGCCAGCAGCCAAGGGGGCGCTGGGAATTCACCCCTCCACTTT	TRBV4-1	-	-	TRBJ1-6
CASSPGQILNTEAFF	TGCGCCAGCTCGCCGGGACAAATTCTCAACACTGAAGCTTTCTTT	TRBV5-1	once	-	TRBJ1-1
CASSYFRLAPTYEQYF	TGTGCCAGCAGTTACTTCAGACTAGCGCCAACCTACGAGCAGTACTTC	TRBV6-2/TRBV6-3	-	TRBD2	TRBJ2-7
CASSESSGGANTGELFF	TGCGCCAGCAGTGAGTCGAGCGGGGGGGCAAACACCGGGGAGCTGTTTTTT	TRBV10-1	-	TRBD2	TRBJ2-2
CATSDLRFEREEDTEAFF	TGTGCCACCAGTGATTTGCGTTTTGAAAGGGAGGAGGACACTGAAGCTTTCTTT	TRBV24-1	-	-	TRBJ1-1
CASSLRGDYGYTF	TGTGCCAGTAGCCTCAGGGGAGACTATGGCTACACCTTC	TRBV19	-	-	TRBJ1-2
CATSSWRVLSTEAFF	TGTGCCACCAGCAGCTGGAGGGTGCTTAGCACTGAAGCTTTCTTT	TRBV15	-	-	TRBJ1-1
CASSLANLGADTGELFF	TGCGCCAGCAGCTTGGCCAATCTGGGTGCGGACACCGGGGAGCTGTTTTTT	TRBV5-1	-	-	TRBJ2-2
CASRTGAGSNNEQFF	TGTGCCAGCAGGACGGGAGCGGGGTCTAACAATGAGCAGTTCTTC	TRBV7-9	-	TRBD2	TRBJ2-1
CASSPTQEAFF	TGTGCCAGCAGCCCGACACAAGAAGCTTTCTTT	TRBV11-2	-	-	TRBJ1-1
CASSLSRQSNSPLHF	TGTGCCAGCAGTTTATCCAGGCAGAGCAATTCACCCCTCCACTTT	TRBV27	-	-	TRBJ1-6
CASSTQEGNQPQHF	TGTGCCAGCAGCACACAGGAAGGAAATCAGCCCCAGCATTTT	TRBV5-4	-	-	TRBJ1-5
CASSLPPGTGGDTQYF	TGCGCCAGCAGCTTGCCACCGGGAACAGGGGGAGATACGCAGTATTTT	TRBV5-1	-	TRBD1	TRBJ2-3
CASSQDGSGRAAYEQYF	TGTGCCAGCAGCCAAGATGGAAGCGGGAGGGCCGCTTACGAGCAGTACTTC	TRBV4-2	-	TRBD2	TRBJ2-7
CASRSNYNEQFF	TGTGCCAGCAGGTCCAACTACAATGAGCAGTTCTTC	TRBV28	-	-	TRBJ2-1
CSVVGQGYGYTF	TGCAGCGTTGTGGGTCAGGGCTATGGCTACACCTTC	TRBV29-1	-	-	TRBJ1-2
CASREGNTIYF	TGTGCTAGCCGGGAAGGAAACACCATATATTTT	TRBV6-5	-	-	TRBJ1-3
CASSQGVQVNTNYGYTF	TGCGCCAGCAGCCAAGGGGTACAGGTAAACACAAACTATGGCTACACCTTC	TRBV4-1	-	-	TRBJ1-2
CASSPRQVVSTF	TGTGCCAGCAGTCCTAGACAGGTTGTAAGCACCTTC	TRBV12-3/TRBV12-4	-	-	TRBJ1-2
CASRLGGDSPLHF	TGTGCCAGCAGACTGGGGGGGGATTCACCCCTCCACTTT	TRBV25-1	-	-	TRBJ1-6
CASSKGRGPADTQYF	TGTGCCAGCAGCAAAGGCAGGGGGCCTGCAGATACGCAGTATTTT	TRBV9	-	TRBD1	TRBJ2-3
CASSPNLGQGRFSGNTIYF	TGTGCCAGCAGCCCGAATTTGGGGCAGGGAAGATTCTCTGGAAACACCATATATTTT	TRBV9	-	-	TRBJ1-3
CASSPDRAPFLTPEAFF	TGCGCCAGCAGCCCGGACAGGGCCCCCTTCTTGACCCCTGAAGCTTTCTTT	TRBV4-1	-	TRBD1	TRBJ1-1
CASRISGSGNTIYF	TGTGCCAGCAGAATAAGCGGCTCTGGAAACACCATATATTTT	TRBV27	-	-	TRBJ1-3
CASSQDRRGSQPQHF	TGCGCCAGCAGCCAAGATCGAAGGGGCAGTCAGCCCCAGCATTTT	TRBV4-1	once	-	TRBJ1-5
CASSPTSQKEAFF	TGTGCCAGCAGCCCAACCAGTCAGAAAGAAGCTTTCTTT	TRBV9	-	-	TRBJ1-1
CASSPIGLAGTPYNEQFF	TGTGCCAGCAGCCCAATAGGACTAGCGGGAACCCCCTACAATGAGCAGTTCTTC	TRBV9	-	TRBD2	TRBJ2-1
CASSLVAGEGYTF	TGCGCCAGCAGCTTGGTGGCAGGGGAGGGCTACACCTTC	TRBV5-1	few	-	TRBJ1-2
CASSAWTGGYEQFF	TGTGCCAGCAGCGCGTGGACAGGGGGCTATGAGCAGTTCTTC	TRBV7-9	-	TRBD1	TRBJ2-1
CASRLSDRGGRETQYF	TGTGCCAGCAGACTCTCAGACAGGGGTGGAAGAGAGACCCAGTACTTC	TRBV6-8	-	TRBD1	TRBJ2-5
CASSTRRNEQFF	TGTGCCAGCAGTACCCGGAGGAATGAGCAGTTCTTC	TRBV6-5	-	-	TRBJ2-1
CASSLGGPYNSPLHF	TGTGCCAGCAGTCTCGGCGGGCCCTATAATTCACCCCTCCACTTT	TRBV28	-	-	TRBJ1-6
CASSYVQGANFWSTEAFF	TGTGCCAGCAGTTACGTCCAGGGGGCGAATTTTTGGTCCACTGAAGCTTTCTTT	TRBV6-2/TRBV6-3	-	TRBD1	TRBJ1-1
CASSRLAGGLTDTQYF	TGTGCTAGCAGCCGACTAGCGGGGGGACTAACAGATACGCAGTATTTT	TRBV7-7	few	TRBD2	TRBJ2-3
CASSSQNAGTGYYEQFF	TGTGCCAGCAGTTCCCAAAACGCCGGGACAGGGTATTATGAGCAGTTCTTC	TRBV27	-	TRBD1	TRBJ2-1
CASSVGSSGSRNEQFF	TGTGCCAGCAGCGTAGGGTCTAGCGGGAGCCGCAATGAGCAGTTCTTC	TRBV9	-	TRBD2	TRBJ2-1
CASSPGQNQPQHF	TGTGCCAGCTCACCAGGACAGAATCAGCCCCAGCATTTT	TRBV18	-	-	TRBJ1-5
CASSLVGATDTQYF	TGTGCCAGCAGCCTAGTGGGGGCCACAGATACGCAGTATTTT	TRBV9	-	-	TRBJ2-3
CASSVREAGEQFF	TGTGCCAGCAGCGTGCGGGAGGCAGGAGAGCAGTTCTTC	TRBV9	-	TRBD2	TRBJ2-1
CASSSYRAKNIQYF	TGTGCCAGCAGCAGCTATAGAGCCAAAAACATTCAGTACTTC	TRBV11-3	-	-	TRBJ2-4
CASSLGGDGELFF	TGTGCCAGCAGCTTAGGGGGGGACGGGGAGCTGTTTTTT	TRBV7-6	few	-	TRBJ2-2
CASSHTSGGGNEQFF	TGTGCCAGCAGCCACACTAGCGGGGGGGGGAATGAGCAGTTCTTC	TRBV11-2	-	TRBD2	TRBJ2-1
CASRAGGTSTDTQYF	TGTGCCAGCAGAGCGGGAGGGACTAGCACAGATACGCAGTATTTT	TRBV7-2	-	TRBD2	TRBJ2-3
CASSLTAGGTGELFF	TGTGCCAGCAGCTTAACAGCGGGGGGAACCGGGGAGCTGTTTTTT	TRBV7-3	-	TRBD2	TRBJ2-2
CASSEMGTGAVNEKLFF	TGTGCCAGCAGTGAAATGGGGACAGGGGCCGTTAATGAAAAACTGTTTTTT	TRBV25-1	-	TRBD1	TRBJ1-4
CASSLLGGRQETQYF	TGTGCCAGCAGCTTACTAGGGGGAAGGCAAGAGACCCAGTACTTC	TRBV7-9	-	-	TRBJ2-5
CAWSPKQFGYTF	TGTGCCTGGAGTCCGAAACAGTTTGGCTACACCTTC	TRBV30	-	-	TRBJ1-2
CASSIRDRGMREQYF	TGTGCCAGCAGCATCCGGGACAGGGGGATGCGGGAGCAGTACTTC	TRBV7-2	-	TRBD1	TRBJ2-7